These 4 T cell receptor beta chains came from one sample sequenced in a study of T-cell reconstitution after alpha-beta-depleted transplantation in children (dated by TCRdb to the mid-2010s). Libraries came from PCR. Sequencer: Illumina HiSeq 2500. Molecular barcoding was employed in the preparation of TCR libraries, with unique molecular identifiers being used to normalize TCRbeta repertoire quantification. Using fastp at Q25 and MiXCR, TCRdb reprocessed the public reads and kept productive beta chains. When rows share a CDR3 protein, they turn into one entry using the most common DNA and genes. This sample has 90,000 to 100,000 distinct CDR3 sequences in its table, and over 9% of those were observed once. Clones ranked in the top ten supply approximately 14% of the sample. Sequencing was performed on PBMCs from the stem cell graft donor, taken from the stem cell graft. These receptors originate from a human donor who donated a stem cell graft to a child with inherited bone marrow failure.

This chain connects TRBV5-1 to TRBJ1-5; D is possibly TRBD1 (5 bases). Trimming removed 0 bases at V and 6 bases at J, with 22 bases between. Per the germline V gene, CDR1 is SGHRS and CDR2 is YFSETQ. This CDR3 is 18 amino acids long. CDR3 sequence reads: CASSLGIGGNLRAQPQHF. DNA of the CDR3: TGCGCCAGCAGCTTGGGAATCGGGGGAAATCTTCGAGCTCAGCCCCAGCATTTT.

J is TRBJ2-1 and V is TRBV18; the match to TRBD2 covers 7 bases. CDR3 length equals 13 residues. CDR1 is KGHSH, CDR2 LQKENI, per germline. V was clipped by 3 bases and J by 9 bases; unmatched bases: 5. CDR3 bases: TGTGCCAGCTCACCCCAGACTAGCCTTGAGCAGTTCTTC. Encoded protein: CASSPQTSLEQFF.

This clonotype was detected many times. V gene TRBV13 combines with J gene TRBJ1-2, with unresolved D. V was pared by 2 bases and J by 4 bases, with 17 bases between. The germline gives CDR1 PRHDT, CDR2 FYEKMQ (reference sequence). This CDR3 spans 16 amino acids. Here the CDR3 reads CASSLSDRDFSYGYTF. For the CDR3, the DNA is TGTGCCAGCAGCTTATCTGACCGAGACTTCTCCTATGGCTACACCTTC.

This clonotype was detected ten times or more. The V and J genes are TRBV9 and TRBJ1-5; unclear D gene. Trimming stripped 0 bases from V and 8 bases from J, with 15 bases between. Germline V gene data show CDR1 as SGDLS and CDR2 as YYNGEE. The CDR3 loop spans 15 amino acids. The CDR3 DNA reads TGTGCCAGCAGCGTAGGGACGGCTTTGCGTGAGCCCCAGCATTTT. This codes for CASSVGTALREPQHF.